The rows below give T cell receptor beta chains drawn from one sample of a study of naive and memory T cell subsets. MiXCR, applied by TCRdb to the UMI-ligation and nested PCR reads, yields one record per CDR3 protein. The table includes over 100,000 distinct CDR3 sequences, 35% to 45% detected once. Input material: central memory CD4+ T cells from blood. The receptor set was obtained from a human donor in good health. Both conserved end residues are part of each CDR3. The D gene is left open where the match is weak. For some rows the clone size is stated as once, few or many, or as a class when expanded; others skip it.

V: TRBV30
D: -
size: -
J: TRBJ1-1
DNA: TGTGCCTGGAGTGTACTGAGGGGGGGAACCTGGAACACTGAAGCTTTCTTT
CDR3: CAWSVLRGGTWNTEAFF

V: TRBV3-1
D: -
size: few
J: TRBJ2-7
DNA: -
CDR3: CASSQVGQGSYF

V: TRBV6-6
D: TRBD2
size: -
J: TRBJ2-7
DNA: TGTGCCAGCAGTTATGAACGGGAGGCCTACGAGCAGTACTTC
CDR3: CASSYEREAYEQYF

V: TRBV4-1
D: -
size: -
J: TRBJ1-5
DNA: TGCGCCAGCAGCCAAGATTTGGGAACAGGTGATAGCAATCAGCCCCAGCATTTT
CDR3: CASSQDLGTGDSNQPQHF

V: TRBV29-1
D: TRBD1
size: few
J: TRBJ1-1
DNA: TGCAGCGGAGACAGGGCGGCGAACACTGAAGCTTTCTTT
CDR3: CSGDRAANTEAFF

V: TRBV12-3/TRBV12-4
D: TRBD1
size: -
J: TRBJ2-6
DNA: TGTGCCAGCAGTCCGACAGGGACCAACGTCCTGACTTTC
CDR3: CASSPTGTNVLTF

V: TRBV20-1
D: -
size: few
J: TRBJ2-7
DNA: TGCAGTGCCCCCCGAGGGGGAAACGAGCAGTACTTC
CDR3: CSAPRGGNEQYF

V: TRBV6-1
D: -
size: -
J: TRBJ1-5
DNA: TGTGCCAGCAGGGACGGCGAGGGGTCCATCTATCAGCCCCAGCATTTT
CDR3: CASRDGEGSIYQPQHF

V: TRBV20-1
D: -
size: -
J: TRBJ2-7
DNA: TGCAGTGCTAGGTCCGAGTCTAGCAGCCGGGAGCAGTACTTC
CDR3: CSARSESSSREQYF

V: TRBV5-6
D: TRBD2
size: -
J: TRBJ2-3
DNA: TGTGCCAGCAGCCTAGAGTTTCCGGGAGGGGCCCCAGATACGCAGTATTTT
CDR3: CASSLEFPGGAPDTQYF

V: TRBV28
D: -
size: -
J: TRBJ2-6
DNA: TGTGCCAGCAGTATGCACAGGGCTGGGGCCAACGTCCTGACTTTC
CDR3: CASSMHRAGANVLTF

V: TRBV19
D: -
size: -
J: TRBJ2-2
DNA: TGTGCCAGTAGTACCAACTTCGGGGGCGCCGGGGAGCTGTTTTTT
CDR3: CASSTNFGGAGELFF

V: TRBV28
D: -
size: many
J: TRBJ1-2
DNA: TGTGCCAGCAGCCGGACTTTAATGGCTAACTATGGCTACACCTTC
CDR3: CASSRTLMANYGYTF

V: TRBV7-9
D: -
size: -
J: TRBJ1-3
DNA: TGTGCCAGCAGCTTAATGGCAGGGACTGGAAACACCATATATTTT
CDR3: CASSLMAGTGNTIYF

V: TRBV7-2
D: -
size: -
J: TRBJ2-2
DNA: TGTGCCAGCAGCCCACCCCACGGGGCCGGGGAGCTGTTTTTT
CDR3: CASSPPHGAGELFF

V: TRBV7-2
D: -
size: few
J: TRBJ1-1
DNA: TGTGCCAGCAGCTTAGGACTCCTGAACACTGAAGCTTTCTTT
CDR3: CASSLGLLNTEAFF

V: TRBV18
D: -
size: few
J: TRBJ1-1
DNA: TGTGCCAGCTCACCACAGGGGGCTGAAGCTTTCTTT
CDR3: CASSPQGAEAFF

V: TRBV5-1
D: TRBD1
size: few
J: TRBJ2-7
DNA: TGCGCCAGCAGCTTGGAGGGGACAGGCTCCTACGAGCAGTACTTC
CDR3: CASSLEGTGSYEQYF

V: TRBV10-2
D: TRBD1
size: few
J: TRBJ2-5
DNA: TGCGCCAGCAGTGACGGAAGACAGGGGGCGCCCGGAGAGACCCAGTACTTC
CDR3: CASSDGRQGAPGETQYF

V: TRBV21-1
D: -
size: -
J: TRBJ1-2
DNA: TGTGCCAGCAGCAAATCCAGGGGATCATATGGCTACACCTTC
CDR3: CASSKSRGSYGYTF

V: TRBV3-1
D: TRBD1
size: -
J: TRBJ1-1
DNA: TGTGCCAGCAGCCAAGCGACAGGGCAGACTGAAGCTTTCTTT
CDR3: CASSQATGQTEAFF

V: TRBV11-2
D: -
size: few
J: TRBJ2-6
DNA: TGTGCCAGCAGCCGTCTAGGAACCTCTGGGGCCAACGTCCTGACTTTC
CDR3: CASSRLGTSGANVLTF

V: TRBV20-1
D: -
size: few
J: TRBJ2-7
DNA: TGCAGTGCTAGCCCCTCTCGAGGCGAGCAGTACTTC
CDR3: CSASPSRGEQYF

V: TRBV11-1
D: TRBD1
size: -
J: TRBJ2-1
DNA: TGTGCCAGCAGCTCGACAGGGGTGGGGTACAATGAGCAGTTCTTC
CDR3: CASSSTGVGYNEQFF

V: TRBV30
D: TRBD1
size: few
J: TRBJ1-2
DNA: TGTGCCTGGAGCGAGGACAGGGTCCATGGCTACACCTTC
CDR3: CAWSEDRVHGYTF

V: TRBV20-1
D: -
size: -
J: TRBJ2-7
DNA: TGCAGTGCCCCGCGATCTAGCTCCTACGAGCAGTACTTC
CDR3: CSAPRSSSYEQYF

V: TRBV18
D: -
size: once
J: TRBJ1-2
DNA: TGTGCCAGCTCACCCGCGGCCAGGAACTATGGCTACACCTTC
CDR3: CASSPAARNYGYTF

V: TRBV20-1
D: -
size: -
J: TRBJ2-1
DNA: TGCAGTGCTACCCACCCGGGGCGGGCCTACAATGAGCAGTTCTTC
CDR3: CSATHPGRAYNEQFF

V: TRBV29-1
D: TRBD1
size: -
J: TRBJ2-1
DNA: TGCAGCTACAGGGGGCGAGGGAATGAGCAGTTCTTC
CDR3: CSYRGRGNEQFF

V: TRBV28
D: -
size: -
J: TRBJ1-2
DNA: TGTGCCAGCAGGGCCCCGGGAGGGGTCAGGAACTATGGCTACACCTTC
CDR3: CASRAPGGVRNYGYTF

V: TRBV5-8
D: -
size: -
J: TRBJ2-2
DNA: TGTGCCAGCAGCGGGCCCAGGGGAACCGGGGAGCTGTTTTTT
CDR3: CASSGPRGTGELFF

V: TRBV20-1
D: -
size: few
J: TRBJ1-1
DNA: TGCAGTGCTCCCCTGGGGGGCGCGATGGTGACTGAAGCTTTCTTT
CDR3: CSAPLGGAMVTEAFF

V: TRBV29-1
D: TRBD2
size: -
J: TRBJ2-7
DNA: TGCAGCGTAGTTCCGGGACTAGCGGGAGGGGGTAAGCAGTACTTC
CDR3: CSVVPGLAGGGKQYF

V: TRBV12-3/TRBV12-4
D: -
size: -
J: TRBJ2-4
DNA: TGTGCCAGCAGTGCCCACATGTTAGCCAAAAACATTCAGTACTTC
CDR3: CASSAHMLAKNIQYF

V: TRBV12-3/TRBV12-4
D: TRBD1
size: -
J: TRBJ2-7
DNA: TGTGCCAGCAGAGACAGGGGATACTACGAGCAGTACTTC
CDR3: CASRDRGYYEQYF

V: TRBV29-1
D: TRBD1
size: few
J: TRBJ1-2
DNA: TGCAGCGTTGCGGGACAGGGAGGAAAGGATGGCTACACCTTC
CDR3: CSVAGQGGKDGYTF

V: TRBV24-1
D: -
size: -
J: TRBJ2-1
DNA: TGTGCCACCAGTGAATCGGGACTGCACTACAATGAGCAGTTCTTC
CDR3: CATSESGLHYNEQFF

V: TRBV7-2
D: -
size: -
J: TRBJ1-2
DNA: TGTGCCAGCAGCTTAGTGAGTCAGAACTATGGCTACACCTTC
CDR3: CASSLVSQNYGYTF

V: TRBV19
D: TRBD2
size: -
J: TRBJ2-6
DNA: TGTGCCAGTAGTCGGGCGGGGGAGAGTGGGGCCAACGTCCTGACTTTC
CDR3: CASSRAGESGANVLTF

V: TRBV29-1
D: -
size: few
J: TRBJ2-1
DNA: TGCAGCGTTTCTAGCGCGACACGCTACAATGAGCAGTTCTTC
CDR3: CSVSSATRYNEQFF

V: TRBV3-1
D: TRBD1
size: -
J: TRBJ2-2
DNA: TGTGCCAGCAGAACAGGGGGCGGCACCGGGGAGCTGTTTTTT
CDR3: CASRTGGGTGELFF

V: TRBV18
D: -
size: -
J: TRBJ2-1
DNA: TGTGCCAGCTCACCGTCCATGGAGCAGTTCTTC
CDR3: CASSPSMEQFF

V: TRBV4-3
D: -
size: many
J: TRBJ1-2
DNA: TGCGCCAGCAGCCAGGGCTATGGCTACACCTTC
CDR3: CASSQGYGYTF

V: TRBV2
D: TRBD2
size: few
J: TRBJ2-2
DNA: TGTGCCAGCACCGGACTAGCGGGAGGAATGCGGACCGGGGAGCTGTTTTTT
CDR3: CASTGLAGGMRTGELFF

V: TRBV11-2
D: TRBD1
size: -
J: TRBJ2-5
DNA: TGTGCCAGCAGCTTCACTGGGACAGGCCCATCTGGCGGTCAAGAGACCCAGTACTTC
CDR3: CASSFTGTGPSGGQETQYF

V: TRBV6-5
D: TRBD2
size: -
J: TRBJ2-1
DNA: TGTGCCAGCAGCCGTCGCGGGAGGGCGTACAATGAGCAGTTCTTC
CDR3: CASSRRGRAYNEQFF

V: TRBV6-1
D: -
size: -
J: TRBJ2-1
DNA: TGTGCCAGCAGTGAAGTTAGGAGGGAGCAGTTCTTC
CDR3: CASSEVRREQFF

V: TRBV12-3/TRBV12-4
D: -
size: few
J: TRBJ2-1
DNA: TGTGCCAGCAGTTTCCAAAACTACAATGAGCAGTTCTTC
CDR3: CASSFQNYNEQFF

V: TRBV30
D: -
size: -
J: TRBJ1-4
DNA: TGTGCCTGGAGTGGGGCAAGTACACGTGAAAAACTGTTTTTT
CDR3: CAWSGASTREKLFF

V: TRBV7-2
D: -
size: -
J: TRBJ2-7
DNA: TGTGCCAGCAGCCTTAGCTGGGGGGGCCCCTACGAGCAGTACTTC
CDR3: CASSLSWGGPYEQYF

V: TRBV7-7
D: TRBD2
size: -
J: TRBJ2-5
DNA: TGTGCCAGCAGCTCCGGGACTAGCGGGAGTCGAGAGACCCAGTACTTC
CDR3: CASSSGTSGSRETQYF

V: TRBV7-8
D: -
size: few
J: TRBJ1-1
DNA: TGTGCCAGCAATCCCGGGCGGAGCAAAATGGTGAACACTGAAGCTTTCTTT
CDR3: CASNPGRSKMVNTEAFF

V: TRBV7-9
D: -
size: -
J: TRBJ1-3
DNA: TGTGCCAGCAGCTCGACATACTCTGGAAACACCATATATTTT
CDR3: CASSSTYSGNTIYF

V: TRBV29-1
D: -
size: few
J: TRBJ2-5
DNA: TGCAGCGCTACAAAACTAATGGAGACCCAGTACTTC
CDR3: CSATKLMETQYF